Listed below are T cell receptor beta chains from one sample, sequenced in a study of T cell changes during pregnancy in multiple sclerosis. The assay was immunoSEQ multiplex PCR, and TCRdb's table has in-frame clones only and misses some. The sample lists tens of thousands of clones; around 90% were seen once. The starting material was CD8+ T cells from peripheral blood mononuclear cells, obtained before pregnancy. The receptors were gathered from a female donor with multiple sclerosis, enrolled in a pregnancy study. The conserved cysteine and the conserved F or W are not part of the CDR3 here. D genes are given only for firm matches.

v_gene,d_gene,j_gene,CDR3aa
TRBV5-1,TRBD2,TRBJ2-7,ASSLARGVEQY
TRBV12-5,NA,TRBJ2-4,ASGSKQWDIQY
TRBV5-8,NA,TRBJ1-4,ASSSTTRVWEKLF
TRBV5-6,TRBD2,TRBJ2-1,ASRISGGMEQF
TRBV5-4,TRBD1,TRBJ2-7,ASSALTGGYYEQY
TRBV19,TRBD1,TRBJ1-4,ASSLGGQSI
TRBV19,TRBD1,TRBJ1-1,ASRGPGQGRTEAF
TRBV15,NA,TRBJ2-3,ATSRERLTSTDTQY
TRBV18,NA,TRBJ1-1,ASSPPGFRTEAF
TRBV19,TRBD1,TRBJ1-5,ASTVGTGRNSNQPQH
TRBV11-2,NA,TRBJ1-1,ASSLAPLEAF
TRBV6-4,NA,TRBJ2-3,ASSEVPGGTDTQY
TRBV4-1,NA,TRBJ2-5,ASSQGVPQGLQETQY
TRBV2,TRBD1,TRBJ1-5,ASSERRAGGEGNQPQH
TRBV6-5,NA,TRBJ1-2,ASSGGSGWGT
TRBV6-1,TRBD1,TRBJ2-1,ASSGSASGTGEQF
TRBV6-1,TRBD1,TRBJ1-5,ASSEKTGGGQPQH
TRBV6-1,TRBD2,TRBJ2-7,ASSQGLAGSYEQY
TRBV7-2,TRBD2,TRBJ2-7,ASSFSVGTRIYEQY
TRBV27,TRBD2,TRBJ2-2,ASSLSSGGYTGELF
TRBV6-6,NA,TRBJ2-7,ASREDSGRGEQY
TRBV14,TRBD2,TRBJ2-3,ARPFILNSGGSTDTQY
TRBV19,NA,TRBJ2-1,ASSIDREVSSYNEQF
TRBV19,NA,TRBJ2-5,ASSIANSQETQY
TRBV7-9,NA,TRBJ1-5,ASSPTPRGPQH
TRBV29-1,TRBD1,TRBJ1-4,SVVGTGGEKLF